This TCR beta chain was sequenced during a study of cytomegalovirus exposure and HLA in healthy donors. Study outcomes and limitations: The study recorded over 150 TCR beta chains that were cytomegalovirus-associated.

Generated by immunoSEQ multiplex PCR, the TCRdb table keeps only in-frame clones and is missing some. Of approximately 150,000 clones listed, approximately 90% are singletons. Deletions cut 4 bases from V and 0 bases from J, with 13 bases between. The CDR3 contains 16 residues. Germline CDR1 is SGHDT and CDR2 is YYEEEE. Turning to this clone: Its antigen is unknown.

Specimen: PBMCs. This TCR was sampled from a man younger than 35 in good health and CMV-seropositive. The rearrangement links TRBV5-6 to TRBJ1-4; a possible D gene is TRBD1 (5 bases). CDR3 sequence reads: CASSPGLLPTNEKLFF. The CDR3 DNA follows: TGTGCCAGCAGCCCGGGACTCCTACCAACTAATGAAAAACTGTTTTTT.